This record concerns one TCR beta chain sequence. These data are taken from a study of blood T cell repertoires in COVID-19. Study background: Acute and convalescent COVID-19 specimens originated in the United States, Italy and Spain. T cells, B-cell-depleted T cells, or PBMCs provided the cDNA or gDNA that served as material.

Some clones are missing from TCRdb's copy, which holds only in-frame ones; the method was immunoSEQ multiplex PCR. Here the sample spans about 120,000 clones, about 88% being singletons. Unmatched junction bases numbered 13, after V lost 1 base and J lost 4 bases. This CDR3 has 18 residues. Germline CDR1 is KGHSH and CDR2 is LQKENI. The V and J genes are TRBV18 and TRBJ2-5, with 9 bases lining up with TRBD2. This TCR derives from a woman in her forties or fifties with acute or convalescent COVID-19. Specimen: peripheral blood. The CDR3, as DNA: TGTGCCAGCTCACCACTTGGCAGACCGGGACTAGCTTTAGAGACCCAGTACTTC. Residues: CASSPLGRPGLALETQYF. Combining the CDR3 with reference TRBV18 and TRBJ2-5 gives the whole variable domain NAGVMQNPRHLVRRRGQEARLRCSPMKGHSHVYWYRQLPEEGLKFMVYLQKENIIDESGMPKERFSAEFPKEGPSILRIQQVVRGDSAAYFCASSPLGRPGLALETQYFGPGTRLLVL.